The 13 T cell receptor beta chains below come from one sample, sequenced in a study of T-cell memory formation after mild COVID-19. One entry per CDR3 protein, called by TCRdb with MiXCR from the 5' RACE reads. The table has 350,000 to 500,000 distinct CDR3 sequences, more than 15% seen once; the top ten hold 20% to 25%. Input material: PBMCs or a T cell subset sorted from them (not recorded which). The receptors were gathered from a young man who had mild COVID-19 (a few samples of this study predate the infection). Cell type and time point are not known.

Only a few counts were recorded for this clonotype. The chain uses TRBV6-5 and TRBJ2-5, with 11 bases aligning to TRBD1. The ends lost 6 bases at V and 1 base at J; junction bases unmatched: 4. Germline V lookup: CDR1 MNHEY, CDR2 SVGAGI. The CDR3 spans 15 residues. The CDR3 region has the DNA TGTGCCAGCAGCGGACAGGGGGCCTTCCAAGAGACCCAGTACTTC. This codes for CASSGQGAFQETQYF.

In its sample, this clonotype was seen once. This chain links TRBV6-1 with TRBJ1-2; tentatively, D is TRBD1 (5 bases). Germline values: CDR1 MNHNS, CDR2 SASEGT. With 7 bases removed from V and 4 bases from J, the gap between germline ends came to 10 bases. CDR3 size: 12 residues. CDR3 nucleotide sequence: TGTGCCAGCACCCAGGGAGGCTATGGCTACACCTTC. This translates into CASTQGGYGYTF.

The V call is TRBV4-2, the J call TRBJ2-1; perhaps TRBD2 as D (7 bases). This CDR3 contains 16 residues. Per germline, CDR1 LGHNA and CDR2 YNFKEQ. V lost 0 bases and J lost 7, with 16 bases in between. DNA of the CDR3: TGTGCCAGCAGCCAAGAGGAAAGGGGGGGGGGGAATGAGCAGTTCTTC. Its protein product is CASSQEERGGGNEQFF.

This clonotype has only a few counts. This chain uses TRBV5-1 with TRBJ2-7, with D possibly called TRBD1 or TRBD2 (5 bases each). Trimming shortened V by 7 bases and J by 2 bases, and 16 bases separated the two germline ends. The germline V gene encodes CDR1 SGHRS and CDR2 YFSETQ. This CDR3 contains 14 residues. The CDR3 coding sequence is TGCGCCAGCGCCTACGGGGCAGGACCCTACGAGCAGTACGTC. Amino acids: CASAYGAGPYEQYV.

The rearrangement joins TRBV7-3 to TRBJ2-3; TRBD1 matches at 10 bases. Losses at the gene ends were 2 bases for V and 4 bases for J; bases not matched to a gene: 6. The CDR3 covers 16 residues. CDR1 is SGHTA and CDR2 is FQGTGA in the germline V gene. CDR3 coding DNA: TGTGCCAGCAGCTTAGACAGGGGGCGCAAACCAGATACGCAGTATTTT. Encoded protein: CASSLDRGRKPDTQYF.

Ten or more counts support this clonotype. V usage is TRBV7-2 and J usage is TRBJ2-4; unclear D gene. Trimming removed 2 bases at V and 5 bases at J, with 7 bases between. Looked up from germline, CDR1 is SGHTA and CDR2 is FQGNSA. The CDR3 is made up of 13 amino acids. The CDR3 region is CASSLNAENIQYF. For the CDR3, the DNA is TGTGCCAGCAGCTTAAATGCGGAAAACATTCAGTACTTC.

In this sample, this clonotype turned up many times. The chain recombines TRBV20-1 with TRBJ2-7; D remains unclear. The CDR3 has 11 residues. Germline CDR1 reads DFQATT; CDR2 reads SNEGSKA (reference sequence). Deletions cut 1 base from V and 3 bases from J, with 4 bases between. CDR3 in DNA: TGCAGTGCTAGAGGTATCTACGAGCAGTACGTC. It translates to CSARGIYEQYV.

Remarks on this clonotype: The junction does not match germline at one end; this may be a read error. CDR3 bases: TGCGCCAGCAGCCAAGACGGAAGTAATTCACCCCTCAACTTT. Amino acid sequence: CASSQDGSNSPLNF. The chain couples TRBV4-1 to TRBJ1-6; D remains unclear. Germline CDR1 and CDR2: MGHRA and YSYEKL. The CDR3 covers 14 residues.

This clonotype was detected ten times or more. The chain links TRBV20-1 to TRBJ2-7; a possible D gene is TRBD1 (7 bases). Per germline, CDR1 DFQATT and CDR2 SNEGSKA (reference sequence). This CDR3 has 14 residues. Trimming removed 0 bases from V and 4 bases from J, with 13 bases in between. CDR3: CSARDGGGAYEQYF. The DNA of the CDR3 is TGCAGTGCTAGAGATGGAGGGGGCGCTTACGAGCAGTACTTC.

This clonotype appeared many times. This chain links TRBV5-6 with TRBJ1-1; 9 nucleotides line up with TRBD1. V lost 2 bases and J lost 5; bases outside the gene matches: 4. The CDR3 extends over 14 amino acids. CDR1 SGHDT and CDR2 YYEEEE come from the germline V gene. This CDR3 is CASSFGTGRTEAFF. The CDR3 nucleotides read TGTGCCAGCAGCTTCGGGACAGGGAGAACTGAAGCTTTCTTT.

The rearrangement links TRBV20-1 to TRBJ2-5; D perhaps matches TRBD2 (5 bases). Germline CDR1 is DFQATT and CDR2 is SNEGSKA (reference sequence). This CDR3 has 13 residues. The germline V and J ends were trimmed by 5 bases and 3 bases, with 13 bases remaining between them. CDR3 sequence: CSAVSGLEETQYF. CDR3 in DNA: TGCAGTGCTGTCAGCGGCCTTGAAGAGACCCAGTACTTC.

With respect to this clonotype: This may arise from a read error, as a much more abundant clone is one base away. This chain connects TRBV27 to TRBJ1-1, with D perhaps matching TRBD1 (5 bases). The CDR3 extends over 12 amino acids. Looked up from germline, CDR1 is MNHEY and CDR2 is SMNVEV (reference sequence). CDR3 DNA sequence: TGTGCCAGCAGGACGGGGGAAAGTAAGGCTTTATTT. Translation gives CASRTGESKALF.

The chain has TRBV6-1 and TRBJ1-5; no clear D. V lost 3 bases and J 7 bases, leaving 13 bases between the germline ends. Germline V gene lookup returns CDR1 MNHNS and CDR2 SASEGT. There are 14 residues in the CDR3. The CDR3 coding sequence is TGTGCCAGCAGTGATGGGCGGTATACCCAGCCCCAGCATTTT. This translates into CASSDGRYTQPQHF.